This T cell receptor beta chain was sequenced in a study of T cells in Graves' hyperthyroidism and ophthalmopathy. TCR beta CDR3 regions were amplified from RNA transcripts. Carried out on the TCR CDR3, a first-round RT-PCR used the HTBI primer set. From the multiplex PCR reads, TCRdb called clonotypes with MiXCR, one entry per CDR3 protein. The sample has 450,000 to 600,000 distinct CDR3 sequences, around 13% seen once. The CDR3 covers 15 residues. With 7 bases clipped from V and 4 bases from J, the junction kept 12 bases outside the gene matches. The sample holds many counts of this clonotype. The TCR comes from a woman aged 40-49 years with Graves' hyperthyroidism. V gene TRBV12-3 or TRBV12-4 combines with J gene TRBJ2-5, with 7 bases lining up with TRBD1. The sample was blood. CDR3 protein: CASIDDRASGETQYF. In DNA form, the CDR3 reads TGTGCCAGCATCGACGACAGGGCGAGCGGAGAGACCCAGTACTTC.